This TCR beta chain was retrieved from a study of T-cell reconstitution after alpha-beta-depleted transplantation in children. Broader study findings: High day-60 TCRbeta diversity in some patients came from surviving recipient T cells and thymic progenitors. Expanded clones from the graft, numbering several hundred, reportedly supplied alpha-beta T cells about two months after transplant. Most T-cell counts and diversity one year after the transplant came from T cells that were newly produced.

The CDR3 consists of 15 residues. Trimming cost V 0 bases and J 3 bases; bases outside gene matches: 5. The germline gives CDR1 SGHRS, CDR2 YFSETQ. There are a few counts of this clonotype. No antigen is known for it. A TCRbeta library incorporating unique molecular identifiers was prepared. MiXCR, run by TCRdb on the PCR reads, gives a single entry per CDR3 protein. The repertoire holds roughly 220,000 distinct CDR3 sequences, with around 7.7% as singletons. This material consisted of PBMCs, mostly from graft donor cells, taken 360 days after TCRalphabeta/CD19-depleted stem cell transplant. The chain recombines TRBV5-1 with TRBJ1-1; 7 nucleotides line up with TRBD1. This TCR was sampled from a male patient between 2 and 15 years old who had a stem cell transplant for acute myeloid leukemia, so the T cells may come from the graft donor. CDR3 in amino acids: CASSLGSRGDTEAFF. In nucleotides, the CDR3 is TGCGCCAGCAGCTTGGGATCCAGGGGGGACACTGAAGCTTTCTTT.